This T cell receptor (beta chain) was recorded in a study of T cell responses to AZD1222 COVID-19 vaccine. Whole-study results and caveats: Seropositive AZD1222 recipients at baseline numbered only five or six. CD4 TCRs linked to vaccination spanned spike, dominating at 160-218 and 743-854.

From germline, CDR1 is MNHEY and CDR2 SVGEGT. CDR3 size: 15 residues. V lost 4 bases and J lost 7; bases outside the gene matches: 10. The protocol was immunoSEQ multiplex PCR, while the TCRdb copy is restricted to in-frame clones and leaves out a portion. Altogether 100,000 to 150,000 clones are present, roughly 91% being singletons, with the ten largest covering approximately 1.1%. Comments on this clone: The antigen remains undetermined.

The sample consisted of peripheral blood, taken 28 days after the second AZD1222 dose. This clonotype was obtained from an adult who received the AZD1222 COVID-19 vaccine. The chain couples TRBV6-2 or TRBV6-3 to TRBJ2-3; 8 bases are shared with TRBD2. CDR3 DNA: TGTGCCAGCAGTTGGGTAGCGGGGTCCGTTCATACGCAGTATTTT. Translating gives CASSWVAGSVHTQYF.